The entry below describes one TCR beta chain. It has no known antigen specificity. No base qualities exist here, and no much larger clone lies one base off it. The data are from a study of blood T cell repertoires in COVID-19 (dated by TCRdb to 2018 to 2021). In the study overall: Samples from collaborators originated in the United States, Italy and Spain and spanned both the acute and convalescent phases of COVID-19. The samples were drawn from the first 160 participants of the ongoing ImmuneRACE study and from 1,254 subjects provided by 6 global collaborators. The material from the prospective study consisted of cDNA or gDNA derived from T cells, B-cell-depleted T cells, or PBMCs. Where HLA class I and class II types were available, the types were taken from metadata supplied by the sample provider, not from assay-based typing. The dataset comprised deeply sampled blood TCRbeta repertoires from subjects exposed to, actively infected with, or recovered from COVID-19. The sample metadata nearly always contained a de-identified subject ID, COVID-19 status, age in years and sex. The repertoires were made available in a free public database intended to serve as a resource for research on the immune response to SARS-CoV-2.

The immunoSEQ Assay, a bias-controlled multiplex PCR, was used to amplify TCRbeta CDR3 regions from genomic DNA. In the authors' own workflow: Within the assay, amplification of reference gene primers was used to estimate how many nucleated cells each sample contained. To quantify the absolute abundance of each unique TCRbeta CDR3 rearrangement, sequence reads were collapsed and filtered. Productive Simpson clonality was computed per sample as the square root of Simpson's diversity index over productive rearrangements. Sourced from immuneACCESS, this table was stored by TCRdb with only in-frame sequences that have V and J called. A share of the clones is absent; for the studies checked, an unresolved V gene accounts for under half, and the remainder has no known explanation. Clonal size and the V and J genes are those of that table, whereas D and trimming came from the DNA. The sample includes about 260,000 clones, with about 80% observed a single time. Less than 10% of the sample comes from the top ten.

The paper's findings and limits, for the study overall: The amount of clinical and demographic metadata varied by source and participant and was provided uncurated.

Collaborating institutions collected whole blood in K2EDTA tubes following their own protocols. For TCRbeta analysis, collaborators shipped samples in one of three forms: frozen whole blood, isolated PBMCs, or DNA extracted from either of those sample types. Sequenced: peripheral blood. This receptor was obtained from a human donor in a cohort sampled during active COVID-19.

The CDR3 reads CASSFRTSGGVDTGELFF. The DNA reads TGTGCCAGCAGTTTTAGGACTAGCGGGGGGGTGGACACCGGGGAGCTGTTTTTT. The chain employs TRBV27 and TRBJ2-2, with 15 central nucleotides matching TRBD2. The CDR3 covers 18 residues, taking in both the cysteine and the phenylalanine. Only the CDR3 region is kept as DNA, spanning 54 bases read in frame from base 1. V has 3 bases trimmed and J has 3 bases trimmed; junction bases matching no gene number 5. The germline V gene (reference sequence) sets CDR1 to MNHEY and CDR2 to SMNVEV.